These 28 T cell receptor beta chains originate from one sample sequenced in a study of blood T cells in healthy people across ages. Primers used in a second PCR of about 7 to 12 cycles were a sample-barcoded 5' primer and a J-beta primer mix. TCRdb independently ran MiXCR on the 5' RACE reads; one entry per CDR3 protein. The sample includes some 760,000 distinct CDR3 sequences, 20% to 25% of them seen just once. These data were also reused for a study on T cells of mothers and their children.

The sequenced sample was blood. The receptors here all came from a boy aged 5-17 years in good health.

V usage is TRBV7-3 and J usage is TRBJ2-2; no clear D. Trimming pared 5 bases from V and 8 bases from J, leaving 12 bases between. The CDR3 sequence is 13 residues long. Germline-derived CDR1 and CDR2 are SGHTA and FQGTGA. The CDR3 is CASSPRYGGELFF. In DNA, the CDR3 is TGTGCCAGCAGCCCCCGGTATGGGGGGGAGCTGTTTTTT.

This clonotype has more than one count but fewer than ten. The rearrangement links TRBV7-3 to TRBJ2-4, with a possible D match to TRBD1 (7 bases). The CDR3 extends over 15 amino acids. The V gene's germline CDR1 is SGHTA and CDR2 FQGTGA. The V end was cut by 2 bases, the J end by 9 bases, with 17 bases between. Written as DNA, the CDR3 is TGTGCCAGCAGCTTAGGAGGGGGCGATGGTGGCATTCAGTACTTC. The encoded protein is CASSLGGGDGGIQYF.

Comment on this clonotype: At one end the junction does not follow the germline gene, possibly because of a read error. The V and J genes are TRBV7-2 and TRBJ2-7, with 9 bases lining up with TRBD2. The CDR3 runs 16 residues. Germline V gives CDR1 SGHTA, CDR2 FQGNSA. The CDR3, as DNA: TGTGCCGGCAGCTTCGCCCTAGCGGGAAGCCCCTACGAGCAGTACTTC. This gives the protein CAGSFALAGSPYEQYF.

This clonotype has a count of ten or more. V gene TRBV20-1 combines with J gene TRBJ2-5; 12 bases line up with TRBD2. Trimming cost V 1 base and J 1 base; bases outside gene matches: 7. The CDR3 has 17 residues. CDR1 and CDR2 from the germline V gene are DFQATT and SNEGSKA (reference sequence). The chain's CDR3 is CSARGASGGATQETQYF. The CDR3 DNA follows: TGCAGTGCTAGAGGGGCTAGCGGGGGGGCGACCCAAGAGACCCAGTACTTC.

The genes are TRBV3-1 and TRBJ2-5; a weak D match, TRBD2 (5 bases). The germline V gene has CDR1 LGHDT and CDR2 YNNKEL (reference sequence). This CDR3 spans 14 amino acids. V lost 2 bases and J 13 bases, leaving 20 bases between the germline ends. The DNA for the CDR3 is TGTGCCAGCAGCCAATCTCTGAGGGCCCGTATTGCGTACTTC. This translates into CASSQSLRARIAYF.

The chain combines TRBV6-1 with TRBJ1-2, with a weak D call TRBD1 (6 bases). The length of the CDR3 is 15 residues. Germline CDR1 is MNHNS and CDR2 is SASEGT. Trimming removed 6 bases at V and 6 bases at J, with 20 bases between. CDR3 DNA: TGTGCCAGCAGCCCCCAGGGGCGCCCCAGTGATGGCTACACCTTC. Its translation is CASSPQGRPSDGYTF.

The chain couples TRBV7-3 to TRBJ2-5; unclear D gene. The end of the DNA fits TRBJ2-1 better, so the J call may be wrong. This CDR3 has 15 amino acids. CDR1 and CDR2 from the germline V gene are SGHTA and FQGTGA. The CDR3 protein is CASSHYPLALSEQFF. Here the CDR3 DNA reads TGTGCCAGCAGCCACTACCCGCTGGCTTTGAGTGAGCAGTTCTTC.

This clonotype was counted a few times. The chain joins TRBV4-3 to TRBJ2-3, with TRBD2 matching over 11 bases. V was pared by 0 bases and J by 6 bases, with 11 bases of the junction left unmatched. The CDR3 is made up of 18 amino acids. Germline V gene data show CDR1 as LGHNA and CDR2 as YSLEER. Here the CDR3 reads CASSQDRTLAGGSDTQYF. DNA of the CDR3: TGCGCCAGCAGCCAAGATCGAACCCTAGCGGGGGGCAGTGATACGCAGTATTTT.

This chain joins TRBV24-1 and TRBJ2-5; weak D call: TRBD2 (7 bases). The CDR3 has 13 residues. V was shortened by 9 bases and J by 2 bases, with 12 bases between the two germline ends. The germline V gene encodes CDR1 KGHDR and CDR2 SFDVKD. The CDR3 loop is CATGGGPQETQYF. The CDR3 nucleotides read TGTGCCACCGGCGGGGGCCCTCAAGAGACCCAGTACTTC.

The table lists this clonotype with a few counts. The rearrangement links TRBV4-2 to TRBJ2-5; 9 nucleotides agree with TRBD1. TRBJ2-1 matches the DNA end more closely, so the J call is doubtful. This CDR3 is 15 amino acids long. CDR1 is LGHNA and CDR2 is YNFKEQ in the germline V gene. The CDR3: CASSADRGTYNEQFF. CDR3 nucleotide sequence: TGTGCCAGCAGCGCTGACAGGGGGACATACAATGAGCAGTTCTTC.

In the case of this clonotype: At one boundary the junction diverges from the germline segment, which might be a read error. The V and J genes are TRBV5-3 and TRBJ2-7; 7 bases fit TRBD1. TRBV5-3 counts as an open reading frame of uncertain function. This CDR3 region has 15 residues. This CDR3 reads CASSLQGTVSPEQYF. The DNA for the CDR3 is TGTGCCAGCAGCTTACAGGGGACAGTATCCCCCGAGCAGTACTTC.

This clonotype turned up a few times. The chain couples TRBV29-1 to TRBJ2-3; 10 bases fit TRBD2. The CDR3 is made up of 16 amino acids. Germline CDR1 and CDR2: SQVTM and ANQGSEA. V dropped 7 bases and J dropped 4; count of bases not matched to a gene: 14. CDR3 in amino acids: CSARGLAEETADTQYF. The CDR3 nucleotides read TGCAGCGCTCGTGGACTAGCGGAAGAGACCGCAGATACGCAGTATTTT.

The V and J genes are TRBV29-1 and TRBJ1-2; D not resolved. CDR1 and CDR2 from the germline V gene are SQVTM and ANQGSEA. The CDR3 totals 13 residues. Trimming took off 7 bases at V and 4 bases at J, with 16 bases between the two ends. The DNA of the CDR3 is TGCAGCGCCGGCCCTCTTAGTTCCTATGGCTACACCTTC. Translated: CSAGPLSSYGYTF. Supplemented by reference TRBV29-1 and TRBJ1-2, the full variable domain reads SAVISQKPSRDICQRGTSLTIQCQVDSQVTMMFWYRQQPGQSLTLIATANQGSEATYESGFVIDKFPISRPNLTFSTLTVSNMSPEDSSIYLCSAGPLSSYGYTFGSGTRLTVV.

This clonotype was counted only a few times. The chain has TRBV29-1 and TRBJ2-7; 7 bases match TRBD1. The CDR3 loop spans 12 amino acids. The germline V gene encodes CDR1 SQVTM and CDR2 ANQGSEA. V gave up 7 bases and J gave up 3 bases; unmatched junction bases: 6. The CDR3 bases are TGCAGCGCAATGACAGGGAGCTACGAGCAGTACTTC. Its protein is CSAMTGSYEQYF.

A few counts support this clonotype. The chain links TRBV6-1 to TRBJ2-5, with 8 bases that match TRBD2. The CDR3 runs 16 residues. Germline V lookup: CDR1 MNHNS, CDR2 SASEGT. With V trimmed by 7 bases and J by 0 bases, 10 bases remained unmatched. The CDR3 nucleotides read TGTGCCAGCAAACCGCTGGGCGGGGGGTACCAAGAGACCCAGTACTTC. It codes for CASKPLGGGYQETQYF.

The chain has TRBV2 and TRBJ2-2; D may be TRBD1 (6 bases). The CDR3 has 14 residues. Germline V gene sequence: CDR1 SNHLY, CDR2 FYNNEI. Between the trimmed V and J ends, which lost 7 bases and 2 bases, there was a span of 11 bases. The CDR3 DNA reads as TGTGCCAGCATAAAGGACAGCAACACCGGGGAGCTGTTTTTT. It encodes CASIKDSNTGELFF.

This sequence joins TRBV5-1 and TRBJ2-3, with 10 bases lining up with TRBD1. The V gene's germline CDR1 is SGHRS and CDR2 YFSETQ. The trim removed 4 bases at V and 5 bases at J, leaving 7 bases unmatched. The CDR3 runs to 15 residues. The CDR3 coding sequence is TGCGCCAGCAGCCAGGTGGGACAGGGGTTAGATACGCAGTATTTT. Its protein is CASSQVGQGLDTQYF.

This clonotype was seen a handful of times. V gene TRBV3-1 combines with J gene TRBJ2-4; no clear D gene. CDR3 size: 13 residues. CDR1 and CDR2 (germline): LGHDT, YNNKEL (reference sequence). Deletions cut 1 base from V and 8 bases from J, with 9 bases between. CDR3 in DNA: TGTGCCAGCAGCCAAGCTAGTGGAGACATTCAGTACTTC. Translated, it gives CASSQASGDIQYF.

The genes are TRBV3-1 and TRBJ2-7, with 7 bases matching TRBD2. The CDR3 loop spans 15 amino acids. CDR1 LGHDT and CDR2 YNNKEL come from the germline V gene (reference sequence). The junction had 5 bases not matched to a gene; V was cut back by 1 base and J by 2 bases. CDR3 loop: CASSQVSGGPYEQYF. DNA of the CDR3: TGTGCCAGCAGCCAAGTCTCGGGGGGACCCTACGAGCAGTACTTC.

CDR3 nucleotides: TGTGCCAGCAGCGTAGATTCTAGCGACCACGAGCAGTACTTC. It yields the protein CASSVDSSDHEQYF. The V call is TRBV9, the J call TRBJ2-7, with D possibly being TRBD2 (6 bases). CDR3 length: 14 amino acids. The germline CDR1 and CDR2 sequences are SGDLS and YYNGEE. The V and J ends lost 0 bases and 5 bases respectively, with 12 bases between them.

This chain uses TRBV15 with TRBJ2-5; D might be TRBD1 (5 bases). The end of the DNA aligns better with TRBJ2-7, so the J call may be wrong. CDR3 length: 15 residues. Germline values: CDR1 LNHNV, CDR2 YYDKDF (reference sequence). The CDR3 here is CATSRERFGAHEQYF. As DNA, the CDR3 is TGTGCCACCAGCAGAGAGCGGTTTGGGGCCCACGAGCAGTACTTC.

This clonotype came up a few times. The J gene is TRBJ1-4, the V gene TRBV12-3 or TRBV12-4; D gene ambiguous. There are 14 residues in the CDR3. Trimming pared 3 bases from V and 8 bases from J, leaving 13 bases between. The CDR3 loop reads CASSFSGGNEKLFF. As DNA, the CDR3 is TGTGCCAGCAGTTTTAGTGGCGGTAACGAAAAACTGTTTTTT.

This clonotype was seen more than once but under ten times. The rearrangement links TRBV20-1 to TRBJ1-4; no definite D call. Trimming removed 6 bases at V and 5 bases at J, with 10 bases between. The CDR3 covers 12 residues. CDR1 DFQATT and CDR2 SNEGSKA come from the germline V gene (reference sequence). CDR3 nucleotide sequence: TGCAGTGCGTGGACGGAAAATGAAAAACTGTTTTTT. This translates into CSAWTENEKLFF.

This clonotype was picked up a small number of times. The V call is TRBV6-6, the J call TRBJ2-7; possible D gene TRBD1, 6 bases. This CDR3 is built from 14 residues. Trimming removed 0 bases from V and 3 bases from J, with 9 bases in between. Germline assignment: CDR1 MNHNY and CDR2 SVGAGI (reference sequence). The chain's CDR3 is CASSYSGGVYEQYF. The CDR3, as DNA: TGTGCCAGCAGTTACTCAGGGGGAGTCTACGAGCAGTACTTC.

This clonotype turned up a few times. The rearrangement joins TRBV28 to TRBJ1-2; D gene ambiguous. Germline V lookup: CDR1 MDHEN, CDR2 SYDVKM. V was clipped by 8 bases and J by 2 bases, with 12 bases between them. The CDR3 sequence is 13 residues long. In DNA, the CDR3 is TGTGCCAGCGGCCTGACATCGAACTATGGCTACACCTTC. It translates to CASGLTSNYGYTF.

The chain has TRBV6-1 and TRBJ2-7; 13 bases align to TRBD2. The CDR3 sequence is 15 residues long. V gave up 3 bases and J gave up 5 bases; unmatched junction bases: 4. Germline V gives CDR1 MNHNS, CDR2 SASEGT. CDR3 in amino acids: CASSDNGLAGDEQYF. The DNA of the CDR3 is TGTGCCAGCAGTGACAATGGACTAGCGGGGGACGAGCAGTACTTC.

V and J are TRBV20-1 and TRBJ2-1, with TRBD1 identical over 10 bases. The DNA end is a closer match to TRBJ2-5, so the J assignment may be wrong. The CDR3 loop spans 15 amino acids. Looked up from germline, CDR1 is DFQATT and CDR2 is SNEGSKA (reference sequence). The CDR3 DNA reads as TGCAGTGCTTGGCACCCGGGACAGGGGAGTGAGACCCAGTACTTC. Translated, it gives CSAWHPGQGSETQYF.

This clonotype was found a few times. The CDR3 DNA sequence: TGTGCCAGCAGCTTGTATGGGGTTAGAGGCACTGAAGCTTTCTTT. It is translated as CASSLYGVRGTEAFF. This chain joins TRBV5-4 and TRBJ1-1; D unresolved. The CDR3 length is 15 residues. V was pared by 1 base and J by 4 bases, with 14 bases between. The germline V gene has CDR1 SGHNT and CDR2 YYREEE (reference sequence).